The 29 T cell receptor beta chains below all came from one sample that was sequenced in a study of OX40 agonist ivuxolimab in advanced cancers. Data came from immunoSEQ multiplex PCR; TCRdb stores just in-frame clones and leaves some out. In the table there are 70,000 to 85,000 clones, just over 90% of which are singletons. The sample in question was CD4+ or CD8+ T cells sorted from blood, obtained in a trial of the OX40 agonist ivuxolimab. Every receptor here comes from an adult with an advanced solid tumor such as melanoma, head and neck, liver or kidney cancer.

This chain links TRBV9 with TRBJ2-5; 9 bases align to TRBD2. The J segment lost 2 bases and the V segment lost 2 bases, leaving 4 bases of the junction unmatched. CDR3 size: 15 residues. Germline assignment: CDR1 SGDLS and CDR2 YYNGEE. As DNA, the CDR3 is TGTGCCAGCAGCGTTGGGACTAGCCGGCAAGAGACCCAGTACTTC. This encodes CASSVGTSRQETQYF. Full variable domain (missing parts from reference TRBV9 and TRBJ2-5): DSGVTQTPKHLITATGQRVTLRCSPRSGDLSVYWYQQSLDQGLQFLIQYYNGEERAKGNILERFSAQQFPDLHSELNLSSLELGDSALYFCASSVGTSRQETQYFGPGTRLLVL.

The chain recombines TRBV9 with TRBJ2-3; a possible D gene is TRBD2 (5 bases). The CDR3 has 15 residues. Trimming removed 0 bases from V and 2 bases from J, with 10 bases in between. The germline gives CDR1 SGDLS, CDR2 YYNGEE. CDR3 region: CASSVEVTNTDTQYF. CDR3 bases: TGTGCCAGCAGCGTAGAGGTGACTAACACAGATACGCAGTATTTT.

V is TRBV7-2 and J is TRBJ2-3; TRBD2 matches at 10 bases. From germline, CDR1 is SGHTA and CDR2 FQGNSA. The CDR3 consists of 15 residues. V was pared by 5 bases and J by 5 bases, with 7 bases of the junction left unmatched. The CDR3 spells CASSPIAGGLDTQYF. The CDR3 DNA is TGTGCCAGCAGCCCTATAGCGGGAGGTCTAGATACGCAGTATTTT. Together with reference TRBV7-2 and TRBJ2-3, the CDR3 gives the full variable domain: GAGVSQSPSNKVTEKGKDVELRCDPISGHTALYWYRQSLGQGLEFLIYFQGNSAPDKSGLPSDRFSAERTGGSVSTLTIQRTQQEDSAVYLCASSPIAGGLDTQYFGPGTRLTVL.

This chain connects TRBV7-3 to TRBJ2-2; TRBD2 matches 13 bases. The V gene's germline CDR1 is SGHTA and CDR2 FQGTGA. The CDR3 has 17 residues. V shed 4 bases, J shed 4 bases, and the junction held 6 bases outside the gene matches. CDR3 amino acids: CASSYTWTSGSTGELFF. CDR3 in DNA: TGTGCCAGCAGCTACACGTGGACTAGCGGGAGCACCGGGGAGCTGTTTTTT.

The chain recombines TRBV5-1 with TRBJ2-7, with TRBD2 matching over 12 bases. Germline CDR1 and CDR2: SGHRS and YFSETQ. The CDR3 has 15 residues. J was trimmed by 5 bases and V by 4 bases; bases with no gene match: 7. The CDR3 nucleotides are TGCGCCAGCAGCAAGGCCCTAGCGGGAGGGGACGAGCAGTACTTC. As protein: CASSKALAGGDEQYF.

CDR3 residues: CASSLAWAAGDTQYF. CDR3 nucleotides: TGTGCCAGCAGCTTAGCTTGGGCGGCCGGGGATACGCAGTATTTT. The chain has TRBV11-3 and TRBJ2-3; the D is unclear. CDR1 and CDR2 from the germline V gene are SGHNT and YENEEA. This CDR3 has 15 residues. V was shortened by 1 base and J by 6 bases, with 14 bases between the two germline ends.

A single count supports this clone. The chain couples TRBV27 to TRBJ1-2; D not certain. Between the trimmed V and J ends, which lost 6 bases and 5 bases, there was a span of 13 bases. Germline CDR1 is MNHEY and CDR2 is SMNVEV (reference sequence). This CDR3 comprises 13 residues. As DNA, the CDR3 is TGTGCCAGCAGCCAAAGAGGAGGGTATGGCTACACCTTC. Protein product: CASSQRGGYGYTF.

The chain employs TRBV21-1 and TRBJ1-1; TRBD1 is the table's D call, not checked against the DNA. TRBV21-1 is marked as a pseudogene. The CDR3 loop spans 18 amino acids. The CDR3 DNA follows: TGTGCCATCCCGGGACAGGAACACCAGCCCTACATGAACACTGAAGCTTTCTTT. It codes for CAIPGQEHQPYMNTEAFF.

J is TRBJ2-3 and V is TRBV19; TRBD2 is a possible D gene (6 bases). CDR1 LNHDA and CDR2 SQIVND come from the germline V gene (reference sequence). The germline V and J ends were trimmed by 5 bases and 1 base, with 13 bases remaining between them. The CDR3 has 15 residues. This CDR3 is CASSPRGGGTDTQYF. The CDR3 DNA follows: TGTGCCAGTAGTCCCCGGGGAGGTGGCACAGATACGCAGTATTTT.

The CDR3 sequence is CASSVGYTGELFF. Written as DNA, the CDR3 is TGTGCCAGCAGTGTTGGTTACACCGGGGAGCTGTTTTTT. The gene calls are TRBV2 and TRBJ2-2; D gene ambiguous. The CDR3 is 13 amino acids. CDR1 is SNHLY, CDR2 FYNNEI, per germline. V lost 4 bases to trimming and J lost 3 bases, with 6 bases between them.

The chain joins TRBV6-5 to TRBJ1-2, with TRBD1 matching over 8 bases. V was clipped by 6 bases and J by 7 bases; unmatched bases: 7. CDR1 and CDR2 (germline): MNHEY, SVGAGI. CDR3 length: 13 amino acids. CDR3 nucleotide sequence: TGTGCCAGCAGGCGACAGGGGAATCGTGGCTACACCTTC. As protein: CASRRQGNRGYTF.

J is TRBJ2-5 and V is TRBV2, with D perhaps matching TRBD1 (6 bases). V was pared by 6 bases and J by 5 bases, with 16 bases between. CDR1 is SNHLY, CDR2 FYNNEI, per germline. CDR3 length: 14 amino acids. CDR3 in amino acids: CASRARGQGETQYF. CDR3 in DNA: TGTGCCAGCAGGGCTCGAGGCCAGGGGGAGACCCAGTACTTC.

The rearrangement links TRBV6-6 to TRBJ1-5; unclear D gene. CDR1 is MNHNY, CDR2 SVGAGI, per germline (reference sequence). CDR3 length: 14 amino acids. The V end was cut by 6 bases, the J end by 4 bases, with 13 bases between. CDR3 residues: CASSHDRENQPQHF. DNA for the CDR3: TGTGCCAGCAGCCATGACCGAGAGAATCAGCCCCAGCATTTT.

The chain uses TRBV7-2 and TRBJ1-5, with 8 positions matching TRBD1. The germline gives CDR1 SGHTA, CDR2 FQGNSA. After removal of 3 bases from V and 6 bases from J, the junction contained 7 bases not matched to a gene. This CDR3 comprises 15 residues. As DNA, the CDR3 is TGTGCCAGCAGCTTCGGGAGGACAGGGACTCAGCCCCAGCATTTT. Translated, it gives CASSFGRTGTQPQHF.

The V gene is TRBV29-1, the J gene TRBJ2-7; D is tentatively TRBD1 or TRBD2 (5 bases each). The CDR3 is made up of 13 amino acids. V lost 4 bases, J lost 4 bases, and 14 bases lay in between. Germline-derived CDR1 and CDR2 are SQVTM and ANQGSEA. Here the CDR3 reads CSVVIRGLYEQYF. The CDR3 DNA sequence: TGCAGCGTTGTAATCCGGGGCTTATACGAGCAGTACTTC.

The rearrangement uses TRBV7-2 and TRBJ2-1; D not certain. V lost 5 bases, J lost 8 bases, and 10 bases lay in between. The germline gives CDR1 SGHTA, CDR2 FQGNSA. The CDR3 runs 12 residues. The CDR3 here is CASSQSWDEQFF. The CDR3 coding sequence is TGTGCCAGCAGCCAGAGTTGGGATGAGCAGTTCTTC.

The chain couples TRBV25-1 to TRBJ2-7; D possibly matches TRBD1 or TRBD2 (5 bases each). Trimming pared 6 bases from V and 2 bases from J, leaving 11 bases between. The CDR3 runs 13 residues. Germline V gene lookup returns CDR1 MGHDK and CDR2 SYGVNS. This CDR3 reads CASRGTYTYEQYF. The CDR3, as DNA: TGTGCCAGCAGAGGGACGTACACCTACGAGCAGTACTTC.

The genes are TRBV7-2 and TRBJ2-7, with D unclear. This CDR3 spans 12 amino acids. Germline CDR1 and CDR2: SGHTA and FQGNSA. V lost 2 bases to trimming and J lost 8 bases, with 10 bases between them. The CDR3 reads CASSLIQTKQYF. In DNA, the CDR3 is TGTGCCAGCAGCTTAATACAGACGAAGCAGTACTTC. Full variable domain (missing parts from reference TRBV7-2 and TRBJ2-7): GAGVSQSPSNKVTEKGKDVELRCDPISGHTALYWYRQSLGQGLEFLIYFQGNSAPDKSGLPSDRFSAERTGGSVSTLTIQRTQQEDSAVYLCASSLIQTKQYFGPGTRLTVT.

The gene calls are TRBV5-4 and TRBJ2-2, with D tentatively TRBD1 or TRBD2 (6 bases each). Between the trimmed V and J ends, which lost 5 bases and 7 bases, there was a span of 15 bases. The CDR3 runs to 14 residues. Germline CDR1 SGHNT, CDR2 YYREEE (reference sequence). CDR3 sequence (DNA): TGTGCCAGCAGTGAGGGGGGCGCCGGCGGGGAGCTGTTTTTT. Translation: CASSEGGAGGELFF.

The genes are TRBV4-1 and TRBJ2-5; 7 bases fit TRBD2. The V segment lost 0 bases and the J segment 1 base; nucleotides outside the gene matches: 8. Germline V gene data show CDR1 as MGHRA and CDR2 as YSYEKL. The CDR3 spans 17 residues. The CDR3 is CASSQEAFTSVQETQYF. The CDR3, as DNA: TGCGCCAGCAGCCAAGAGGCCTTCACTAGCGTCCAAGAGACCCAGTACTTC.

This sequence joins TRBV28 and TRBJ1-2; TRBD1 agrees at 7 bases. CDR3 size: 15 residues. Germline CDR1 MDHEN, CDR2 SYDVKM. Trimming at V came to 8 bases and at J to 1 base, leaving 10 bases not matched to a gene. The CDR3 sequence is CASARTGTDNYGYTF. The CDR3 DNA follows: TGTGCCAGCGCTCGCACCGGGACAGATAACTATGGCTACACCTTC.

The chain recombines TRBV6-5 with TRBJ1-2; 9 positions match TRBD1. After removal of 4 bases from V and 6 bases from J, the junction contained 6 bases not matched to a gene. This CDR3 region has 14 residues. Germline V CDR1 and CDR2: MNHEY, SVGAGI. CDR3 protein: CASSFRDRANGYTF. In DNA, the CDR3 is TGTGCCAGCAGTTTCCGGGACAGGGCCAATGGCTACACCTTC.

The chain links TRBV5-1 to TRBJ2-3, with D uncertain. The CDR3 has 15 residues. Per the germline V gene, CDR1 is SGHRS and CDR2 is YFSETQ. V lost 0 bases and J lost 0, with 8 bases in between. DNA of the CDR3: TGCGCCAGCAGCTTGGTTGTTACTAGCACAGATACGCAGTATTTT. It specifies CASSLVVTSTDTQYF.

This chain connects TRBV4-1 to TRBJ1-1, with 7 bases lining up with TRBD1. The length of the CDR3 is 16 residues. Germline V gives CDR1 MGHRA, CDR2 YSYEKL. The trim removed 0 bases at V and 11 bases at J, leaving 15 bases unmatched. The CDR3 nucleotides read TGCGCCAGCAGCCAAGATCTAGGTGGGACAGCCTGGCAGGCTTTCTTT. This sequence encodes CASSQDLGGTAWQAFF.

V gene TRBV19 combines with J gene TRBJ2-1, with D possibly TRBD2 on 5 matching bases. Germline-derived CDR1 and CDR2 are LNHDA and SQIVND (reference sequence). Trimming shortened V by 5 bases and J by 4 bases, and 15 bases separated the two germline ends. The CDR3 has 15 amino acids. Here the CDR3 reads CASSESSGSYNEQFF. DNA of the CDR3: TGTGCCAGTAGTGAGTCAAGCGGATCATACAATGAGCAGTTCTTC.

The V gene is TRBV28, the J gene TRBJ2-7; D may be TRBD2 (5 bases). Trimming stripped 2 bases from V and 0 bases from J, with 11 bases between. The germline V gene encodes CDR1 MDHEN and CDR2 SYDVKM. CDR3 length equals 15 residues. The CDR3: CASSLRRASSYEQYF. The CDR3, as DNA: TGTGCCAGCAGTTTACGGCGGGCTAGCTCCTACGAGCAGTACTTC. The entire variable domain, with the rest obtained from reference TRBV28 and TRBJ2-7, is as follows: DVKVTQSSRYLVKRTGEKVFLECVQDMDHENMFWYRQDPGLGLRLIYFSYDVKMKEKGDIPEGYSVSREKKERFSLILESASTNQTSMYLCASSLRRASSYEQYFGPGTRLTVT.

J is TRBJ1-5 and V is TRBV2; D is unclear. Trimming left V 4 bases short and J 1 base short, with 11 bases between. The V gene's germline CDR1 is SNHLY and CDR2 FYNNEI. CDR3 length equals 15 residues. The CDR3 DNA is TGTGCCAGCAGTGCCAGAGGAGGAAGCAATCAGCCCCAGCATTTT. This encodes CASSARGGSNQPQHF.

This clone has more than one count but fewer than ten. The chain uses TRBV5-1 and TRBJ2-5, with TRBD1 as a possible D gene (6 bases). From germline, CDR1 is SGHRS and CDR2 YFSETQ. The CDR3 is 15 amino acids. Trimming stripped 1 base from V and 5 bases from J, with 15 bases between. DNA for the CDR3: TGCGCCAGCAGCTTGTTGGGCAGGGGCTGGGAGACCCAGTACTTC. Protein: CASSLLGRGWETQYF.

This chain connects TRBV10-2 to TRBJ2-7, with unresolved D. The V gene's germline CDR1 is WSHSY and CDR2 SAAADI. Trimming removed 2 bases from V and 5 bases from J, with 10 bases in between. CDR3 size: 13 residues. In DNA, the CDR3 is TGCGCCAGCAGTGAGGGTGGTGGACACGAGCAGTACTTC. Encoded protein: CASSEGGGHEQYF.